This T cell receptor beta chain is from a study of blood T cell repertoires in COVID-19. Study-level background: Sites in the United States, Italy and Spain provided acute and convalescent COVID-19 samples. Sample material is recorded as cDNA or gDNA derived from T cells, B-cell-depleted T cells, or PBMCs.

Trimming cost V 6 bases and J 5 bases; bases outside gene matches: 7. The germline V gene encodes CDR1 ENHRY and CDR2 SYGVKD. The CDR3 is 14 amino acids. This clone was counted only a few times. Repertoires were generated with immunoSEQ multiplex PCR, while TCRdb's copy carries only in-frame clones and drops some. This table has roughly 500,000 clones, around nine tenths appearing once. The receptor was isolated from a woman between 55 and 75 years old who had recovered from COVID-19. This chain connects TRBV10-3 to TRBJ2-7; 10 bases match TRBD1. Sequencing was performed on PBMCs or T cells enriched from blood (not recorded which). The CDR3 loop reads CAISRDRGTDEQYV. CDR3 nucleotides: TGTGCCATCAGCCGGGACAGGGGTACAGACGAGCAGTACGTC.